What follows are 5 T cell receptor beta chains derived from one specimen sequenced in a study of blood T cell repertoires in COVID-19. Using immunoSEQ multiplex PCR, the repertoire was profiled, and TCRdb retains in-frame clones only, with some absent. This repertoire shows about 180,000 clones, around four fifths found once; its top ten account for approximately 15%. The sequencing input was PBMCs or T cells enriched from blood (not recorded which). All receptors derive from a woman in her fifties or sixties who had recovered from COVID-19.

The chain employs TRBV5-6 and TRBJ2-2; 11 bases match TRBD2. Losses at the gene ends were 4 bases for V and 7 bases for J; bases not matched to a gene: 6. In germline, CDR1 is SGHDT, CDR2 YYEEEE. CDR3 length: 15 residues. CDR3 loop: CASSVTSGRGGELFF. DNA for the CDR3: TGTGCCAGCAGCGTTACTAGCGGGAGAGGCGGGGAGCTGTTTTTT.

The rearrangement links TRBV19 to TRBJ2-7, with 8 bases matching TRBD1. Trimming removed 8 bases from V and 6 bases from J; junction bases left unmatched: 12. There are 14 residues in the CDR3. Looked up from germline, CDR1 is LNHDA and CDR2 is SQIVND (reference sequence). The CDR3 sequence: CASSLRDRLSEQYF. The CDR3 DNA follows: TGTGCCAGTTCTCTTCGGGACAGGCTCTCCGAGCAGTACTTC. Combining the CDR3 with reference TRBV19 and TRBJ2-7 gives the whole variable domain DGGITQSPKYLFRKEGQNVTLSCEQNLNHDAMYWYRQDPGQGLRLIYYSQIVNDFQKGDIAEGYSVSREKKESFPLTVTSAQKNPTAFYLCASSLRDRLSEQYFGPGTRLTVT.

The rearrangement joins TRBV11-2 to TRBJ1-2, with TRBD1 matching over 8 bases. This CDR3 has 14 amino acids. V shed 8 bases, J shed 6 bases, and the junction held 11 bases outside the gene matches. Per germline, CDR1 SGHAT and CDR2 FQNNGV. CDR3 DNA sequence: TGTGCCAGCCGTTCACTAGACAGGGGCCATGGCTACACCTTC. This encodes CASRSLDRGHGYTF.

This rearrangement joins TRBV5-4 to TRBJ1-1, with a possible D match to TRBD1 (6 bases). With 2 bases removed from V and 1 base from J, the gap between germline ends came to 15 bases. CDR1 is SGHNT and CDR2 is YYREEE in the germline V gene (reference sequence). CDR3 length: 16 amino acids. The CDR3 sequence is CASSLTGRGGNTEAFF. CDR3 DNA sequence: TGTGCCAGCAGCTTAACAGGGAGAGGGGGGAACACTGAAGCTTTCTTT.

This sequence joins TRBV19 and TRBJ1-6; D is perhaps TRBD1 (5 bases). CDR3 length equals 14 residues. V was clipped by 3 bases and J by 9 bases, with 12 bases between them. Looked up from germline, CDR1 is LNHDA and CDR2 is SQIVND (reference sequence). CDR3 loop: CASSIQGGGSPLHF. In nucleotides, the CDR3 is TGTGCCAGTAGTATTCAGGGCGGTGGTTCACCCCTCCACTTT.